Presented here are 12 T cell receptor beta chains from one specimen sequenced in a study of shared clonotypes between healthy human individuals. The method was immunoSEQ multiplex PCR; TCRdb's version includes in-frame clones alone and lacks a portion of them. The repertoire holds 900,000 to 1,200,000 clones, with roughly 74% as singletons. Sequencing input: memory CD4+ T cells from PBMCs. Regarding subset: CD45RA-negative fraction. These TCRs come from a man in his late teens or twenties in good health. Some clones in this sample may be carry-over from other donors' samples.

A few counts support this clone. Other DNA sequences within the sample encode an identical CDR3. This chain connects TRBV7-3 to TRBJ2-7; D is possibly TRBD1 or TRBD2 (5 bases each). The V end lost 3 bases, the J end lost 6 bases, and 12 bases lay between the germline ends. The CDR3 is made up of 13 amino acids. Germline CDR1 reads SGHTA; CDR2 reads FQGTGA. CDR3 residues: CASSLGTGGEQYF. The CDR3 coding sequence is TGTGCCAGCAGCTTGGGGACCGGCGGCGAGCAGTACTTC.

The rearrangement uses TRBV7-7 and TRBJ2-2; perhaps TRBD1 as D (6 bases). This CDR3 contains 14 residues. Germline V gene lookup returns CDR1 SSHAT and CDR2 FNYEAQ (reference sequence). The V gene lost 2 bases and the J gene lost 8 bases, with 12 bases spanning the gap. The CDR3: CASSLIHRAGELFF. CDR3 in DNA: TGTGCCAGCAGCTTAATTCACAGGGCTGGGGAGCTGTTTTTT.

The rearrangement joins TRBV6-1 to TRBJ2-5; 7 bases are shared with TRBD2. The CDR3 length is 13 residues. V was clipped by 3 bases and J by 3 bases; unmatched bases: 1. Per germline, CDR1 MNHNS and CDR2 SASEGT. Here the CDR3 DNA reads TGTGCCAGCAGTGATCTAGCGGAAGAGACCCAGTACTTC. Amino acid sequence: CASSDLAEETQYF.

CDR3 sequence reads: CASSPNRHDTQYF. CDR3 bases: TGTGCCAGCTCACCTAACCGACATGATACGCAGTATTTT. The chain uses TRBV18 and TRBJ2-3; the D is unclear. The CDR3 totals 13 residues. The V gene's germline CDR1 is KGHSH and CDR2 LQKENI. V shed 3 bases and J shed 6 bases, with 10 bases lying between them.

This clone was counted a few times. The J gene is TRBJ2-5, the V gene TRBV7-9, with 10 bases identical to TRBD2. The CDR3 is 14 residues long. The ends lost 5 bases at V and 3 bases at J; junction bases unmatched: 3. CDR1 and CDR2 from the germline V gene are SEHNR and FQNEAQ (reference sequence). The CDR3, as DNA: TGTGCCAGCAGCGCCACTAGCGGGAAAGAGACCCAGTACTTC. As protein: CASSATSGKETQYF.

The rearrangement links TRBV19 to TRBJ2-5, with D perhaps matching TRBD2 (6 bases). The length of the CDR3 is 14 residues. V was pared by 5 bases and J by 2 bases, with 12 bases between. The germline V gene has CDR1 LNHDA and CDR2 SQIVND (reference sequence). The CDR3 reads CASSVFRGQETQYF. DNA for the CDR3: TGTGCCAGTAGTGTCTTCCGGGGGCAAGAGACCCAGTACTTC. Using reference TRBV19 and TRBJ2-5 for the parts outside the CDR3, the full variable domain is DGGITQSPKYLFRKEGQNVTLSCEQNLNHDAMYWYRQDPGQGLRLIYYSQIVNDFQKGDIAEGYSVSREKKESFPLTVTSAQKNPTAFYLCASSVFRGQETQYFGPGTRLLVL.

In regard to this clone: Additional DNA sequences in this sample encode the identical CDR3. The chain has TRBV9 and TRBJ2-5; no definite D call. Between the trimmed V and J ends, which lost 2 bases and 1 base, there was a span of 6 bases. CDR1 and CDR2 from the germline V gene are SGDLS and YYNGEE. This CDR3 is 13 amino acids long. The CDR3 nucleotides read TGTGCCAGCAGCGTGGGTCGCCAAGAGACCCAGTACTTC. It is translated as CASSVGRQETQYF. Together with reference TRBV9 and TRBJ2-5, the CDR3 gives the full variable domain: DSGVTQTPKHLITATGQRVTLRCSPRSGDLSVYWYQQSLDQGLQFLIQYYNGEERAKGNILERFSAQQFPDLHSELNLSSLELGDSALYFCASSVGRQETQYFGPGTRLLVL.

V and J are TRBV2 and TRBJ2-2; D call uncertain. V was trimmed by 4 bases and J by 0 bases, leaving 12 bases between them. The CDR3 contains 16 residues. Looked up from germline, CDR1 is SNHLY and CDR2 is FYNNEI. The CDR3 region has the DNA TGTGCCAGCAGTGCCTTCCCCGGCGCGAACACCGGGGAGCTGTTTTTT. Translating it yields CASSAFPGANTGELFF.

The rearrangement joins TRBV6-5 to TRBJ1-5; TRBD1 is a possible D gene (5 bases). The CDR3 loop spans 14 amino acids. V shed 6 bases and J shed 6 bases, with 15 bases lying between them. The germline V gene encodes CDR1 MNHEY and CDR2 SVGAGI. The CDR3 nucleotides read TGTGCCAGCAGGAGAGGGGAATCGGGTCAGCCCCAGCATTTT. Translation: CASRRGESGQPQHF.

V usage is TRBV6-1 and J usage is TRBJ1-5, with TRBD1 identical over 9 bases. The V gene's germline CDR1 is MNHNS and CDR2 SASEGT. The CDR3 is 13 amino acids. J lost 15 bases, V lost 0 bases, and 6 bases had no gene match. Here the CDR3 DNA reads TGTGCCAGCAGTGAAGCTCTGGGACAGGGTCTGCATTTT. Protein product: CASSEALGQGLHF.

CDR3: CASSETWGHQNYGYTF. The CDR3 DNA is TGTGCCAGCAGTGAAACGTGGGGACACCAAAACTATGGCTACACCTTC. The chain carries TRBV6-1 and TRBJ1-2; the D gene is possibly TRBD1 (6 bases). Germline-derived CDR1 and CDR2 are MNHNS and SASEGT. The ends were cut back, 2 bases at V and 2 bases at J, with 15 bases in the middle. This CDR3 region has 16 residues.

Points on this clone: The sample carries other DNA sequences with the same CDR3. The chain carries TRBV5-1 and TRBJ1-1; D unresolved. Per germline, CDR1 SGHRS and CDR2 YFSETQ. Trimming took off 0 bases at V and 0 bases at J, with 6 bases between the two ends. This CDR3 is built from 14 residues. This chain's CDR3 is CASSLGGMNTEAFF. As DNA, the CDR3 is TGCGCCAGCAGCTTGGGCGGGATGAACACTGAAGCTTTCTTT.